These T cell receptor beta chains were read from a single sample in a study of T cell responses to AZD1222 COVID-19 vaccine. Assay: immunoSEQ multiplex PCR; the TCRdb copy retains only in-frame clones and omits some. This table holds 75,000 to 100,000 clones, roughly 90% found once. This sample comprised peripheral blood, obtained 28 days after the second AZD1222 dose. These receptors were collected from an adult who received the AZD1222 COVID-19 vaccine. CDR3s include the opening cysteine and the closing phenylalanine or tryptophan.

>TRBJ2-3|20|TRBV15
CATSRDRTSGGAYPRDTQYF
>TRBJ1-1|14|TRBV7-3
CASSLGSGATEAFF
>TRBJ2-7|15|TRBV6-1
CASSEGGQEAYEQYF
>TRBJ1-1|16|TRBV18
CASSPGSLGGGTEAFF
>TRBJ1-2|13|TRBV6-2/TRBV6-3
CASSYLGEDGYTF
>TRBJ1-2|12|TRBV28
CASSRTGVGYTF
>TRBJ1-1|15|TRBV7-9
CASSVRQGGNTEAFF
>TRBJ1-2|16|TRBV5-5
CASSASGTGDAYGYTF
>TRBJ2-5|17|TRBV18
CASSPPFQGPWGETQYF
>TRBJ2-3|16|TRBV3-1/TRBV3-2
CASSLGSGGVSDTQYF
>TRBJ1-1|16|TRBV6-2/TRBV6-3
CASSTGAGTHNTEAFF
>TRBJ1-5|13|TRBV12-3/TRBV12-4
CASSLDRAQPQHF
>TRBJ2-3|14|TRBV5-4
CASSDSHGSATQYF
>TRBJ1-5|14|TRBV30
CAWSLQRGNQPQHF
>TRBJ1-2|17|TRBV6-1
CASSEPGQVSPNYGYTF